This TCR beta chain was captured by sequencing in a study of blood T cell repertoires in COVID-19 (dated by TCRdb to the early 2020s). Context from the whole study: Collaborator samples came from the United States, Italy and Spain and covered acute and convalescent phases of COVID-19. The material from the prospective study consisted of cDNA or gDNA derived from T cells, B-cell-depleted T cells, or PBMCs. Subjects who had been exposed to COVID-19, were actively infected with it, or had recovered from it provided the deeply sampled blood TCRbeta repertoires that made up the dataset. The repertoires were made available in a free public database intended to serve as a resource for research on the immune response to SARS-CoV-2. The samples were drawn from two sources: the first 160 participants of the ongoing ImmuneRACE study, and 1,200 or so subjects contributed by 6 global collaborators. A de-identified subject ID, COVID-19 status, age in years and sex were almost always included in the sample metadata. Where available, HLA class I and class II types were taken from metadata supplied by the sample provider and were not determined by assay-based typing.

TCRbeta CDR3 regions were amplified from genomic DNA by means of the immunoSEQ Assay, a bias-controlled multiplex PCR. As for the authors' bioinformatics: Nucleated cell counts per sample were estimated from amplification of reference gene primers within the assay. Sequence reads were collapsed and filtered to measure the absolute abundance of every unique TCRbeta CDR3 rearrangement. Productive Simpson clonality was computed per sample as the square root of Simpson's diversity index over productive rearrangements. TCRdb took over this immuneACCESS table, retaining in-frame rearrangements with V and J assigned. Such tables are incomplete; in checked studies, under half of the missing clones stem from an unresolved V gene, and the remainder is unexplained. V, J and clone size are taken as reported in that table, and D and trimming were inferred from the DNA itself. The sample table shows about 160,000 clones, and around 82% are seen once. About 7.7% of the sample is taken by the ten largest.

Study-wide conclusions, independent of this receptor: The quantity of clinical and demographic metadata differed by source and by participant and was supplied without curation.

One collaborating source in Seattle enrolled patients during active infection and followed them longitudinally through the course of disease. Collaborating institutions collected whole blood in K2EDTA tubes following their own protocols. For TCRbeta analysis, collaborator samples were shipped as frozen whole blood, as isolated PBMCs, or as DNA extracted from either sample type. As for this clone: This receptor's antigen is unknown. Per-base qualities were not stored, and no clone one base away is much larger.

Sequencing was carried out using peripheral blood. The sequence derives from a middle-aged woman with COVID-19, enrolled during active disease.

CDR3 sequence: CASSSTDPDTQYF. The nucleotide sequence is given as TGTGCCAGCAGTTCGACAGACCCAGATACGCAGTATTTT. The rearranged segments are TRBV6-6 and TRBJ2-3, with a weak D call of TRBD1 (5 bases match). The germline V gene encodes CDR1 MNHNY and CDR2 SVGAGI (reference sequence). Counted from cysteine to phenylalanine, this CDR3 has 13 amino acids. CDR3 DNA only is kept here, 39 bases in frame from base 1. V loses 4 bases, J loses 4 bases, and the germline ends lie 9 bases apart.